The 20 T cell receptor beta chains below come from one sample, sequenced in a study of T cells in tumors after PD-1 blockade. Profiling relied on immunoSEQ multiplex PCR, and the TCRdb table lists in-frame clones only, not all of them. Of roughly 19,000 clones in the sample, about 84% are singletons; the top ten hold roughly 27%. Specimen: PBMCs, collected after anti-PD-1 therapy. All receptors come from a human donor with advanced basal cell or squamous cell carcinoma (not recorded which).

This chain uses TRBV21-1 with TRBJ1-1; the D call TRBD1 from the table was never checked on the DNA. TRBV21-1 is described as a pseudogene. CDR3 length equals 16 residues. CDR3 nucleotide sequence: TGTGCCAGCAGCGCGCGGCAGGGACAGCCGAACACTGAAGCTTTCTTT. Translated, it gives CASSARQGQPNTEAFF.

The chain carries TRBV6-5 and TRBJ1-6; possibly TRBD1 for D (6 bases). The CDR3 has 16 residues. CDR1 is MNHEY and CDR2 is SVGAGI in the germline V gene. V dropped 3 bases and J dropped 5 bases, with 14 bases sitting between them. The CDR3 is CASSYLPRGHNSPLHF. The CDR3 nucleotides are TGTGCCAGCAGTTATTTGCCCAGGGGCCATAATTCACCCCTCCACTTT.

The chain is built from TRBV28 and TRBJ1-6; TRBD1 might be the D (5 bases). Germline CDR1 is MDHEN and CDR2 is SYDVKM. CDR3 length: 15 amino acids. The V end lost 5 bases, the J end lost 7 bases, and 15 bases lay between the germline ends. CDR3 nucleotides: TGTGCCAGCAGTCGAGTTGGGACTCAAAATTCACCCCTCCACTTT. Protein product: CASSRVGTQNSPLHF. Looking up the rest from reference TRBV28 and TRBJ1-6 gives the full variable domain: DVKVTQSSRYLVKRTGEKVFLECVQDMDHENMFWYRQDPGLGLRLIYFSYDVKMKEKGDIPEGYSVSREKKERFSLILESASTNQTSMYLCASSRVGTQNSPLHFGNGTRLTVT.

This chain joins TRBV4-1 and TRBJ2-1; TRBD2 might be the D (6 bases). Germline values: CDR1 MGHRA, CDR2 YSYEKL. The CDR3 has 15 amino acids. The germline V and J ends were trimmed by 3 bases and 0 bases, with 9 bases remaining between them. CDR3 sequence (DNA): TGCGCCAGCAGCCAGGGAGGTTTCTCCTACAATGAGCAGTTCTTC. Its translation is CASSQGGFSYNEQFF.

The chain couples TRBV15 to TRBJ1-1; no firm D call. The germline V and J ends were trimmed by 4 bases and 2 bases, with 11 bases remaining between them. The CDR3 extends over 14 amino acids. Looked up from germline, CDR1 is LNHNV and CDR2 is YYDKDF (reference sequence). The CDR3 reads CATSTKISNTEAFF. In DNA form, the CDR3 reads TGTGCCACCAGCACTAAAATAAGTAACACTGAAGCTTTCTTT.

This chain connects TRBV18 to TRBJ2-7; D gene uncertain. The V end lost 2 bases, the J end lost 7 bases, and 15 bases lay between the germline ends. Looked up from germline, CDR1 is KGHSH and CDR2 is LQKENI. CDR3 length equals 14 residues. CDR3 sequence: CASSPETASLEQYF. The CDR3 DNA follows: TGTGCCAGCTCACCAGAGACCGCATCTTTGGAGCAGTACTTC.

CDR3 nucleotides: TGTGCCAGTAGTCACTGGACTAGCGGGAGGAGGGGCTACAATGAGCAGTTCTTC. This translates into CASSHWTSGRRGYNEQFF. The rearrangement links TRBV19 to TRBJ2-1, with TRBD2 identical over 14 bases. V was pared by 5 bases and J by 3 bases, with 9 bases of the junction left unmatched. The length of the CDR3 is 18 residues. Germline V gene data show CDR1 as LNHDA and CDR2 as SQIVND (reference sequence). The variable domain in full, completed from reference TRBV19 and TRBJ2-1, reads DGGITQSPKYLFRKEGQNVTLSCEQNLNHDAMYWYRQDPGQGLRLIYYSQIVNDFQKGDIAEGYSVSREKKESFPLTVTSAQKNPTAFYLCASSHWTSGRRGYNEQFFGPGTRLTVL.

DNA for the CDR3: TGTGCCACCTCGGGACAGGGGGTCTACAATGAGCAGTTCTTC. This encodes CATSGQGVYNEQFF. The gene calls are TRBV24-1 and TRBJ2-1, with 11 nucleotides matching TRBD1. CDR3 length: 14 amino acids. V shed 9 bases and J 3 bases; nucleotides not matched to a gene: 3. CDR1 and CDR2 from the germline V gene are KGHDR and SFDVKD.

This rearrangement joins TRBV27 to TRBJ2-6; 10 nucleotides line up with TRBD1. The ends lost 5 bases at V and 0 bases at J; junction bases unmatched: 4. Germline V gene sequence: CDR1 MNHEY, CDR2 SMNVEV (reference sequence). This CDR3 spans 17 amino acids. The CDR3 protein is CASSRTGGSSGANVLTF. In DNA form, the CDR3 reads TGTGCCAGCAGTAGGACAGGGGGAAGCTCTGGGGCCAACGTCCTGACTTTC.

The CDR3 DNA is TGTGCCAGCAGCAGGACAGGGGACACTGAAGCTTTCTTT. Residues: CASSRTGDTEAFF. J is TRBJ1-1 and V is TRBV5-6; the match to TRBD1 covers 9 bases. V was pared by 4 bases and J by 3 bases, with 1 base of the junction left unmatched. Germline loops: CDR1 SGHDT, CDR2 YYEEEE. The CDR3 length is 13 residues.

V is TRBV5-4 and J is TRBJ2-4; TRBD2 matches at 8 bases. V was pared by 4 bases and J by 0 bases, with 15 bases of the junction left unmatched. The V gene's germline CDR1 is SGHNT and CDR2 YYREEE (reference sequence). CDR3 length: 19 residues. The chain's CDR3 is CASSRRDGGASLAKNIQYF. The CDR3 bases are TGTGCCAGCAGCCGGCGGGACGGGGGGGCGAGTTTAGCCAAAAACATTCAGTACTTC.

The chain employs TRBV28 and TRBJ2-4, with TRBD1 as a possible D gene (6 bases). The V gene lost 2 bases and the J gene lost 6 bases, with 14 bases spanning the gap. Germline CDR1 and CDR2: MDHEN and SYDVKM. The CDR3 totals 15 residues. The CDR3 spells CASSLVWGRRNIQYF. In DNA form, the CDR3 reads TGTGCCAGCAGTTTAGTTTGGGGGCGCCGAAACATTCAGTACTTC. The entire variable domain, with the rest obtained from reference TRBV28 and TRBJ2-4, is as follows: DVKVTQSSRYLVKRTGEKVFLECVQDMDHENMFWYRQDPGLGLRLIYFSYDVKMKEKGDIPEGYSVSREKKERFSLILESASTNQTSMYLCASSLVWGRRNIQYFGAGTRLSVL.

Concerning this clone itself: At one end the junction does not follow the germline gene, possibly because of a read error. This chain joins TRBV7-3 and TRBJ2-7, with TRBD2 identical over 8 bases. The CDR3 length is 17 residues. CDR1 and CDR2 (germline): SGHTA, FQGTGA. As DNA, the CDR3 is TGTGCCAGCAGCTTAAGATTTACTAGCGGTCCCTCCTGCGAGCAGTACTTC. Encoded protein: CASSLRFTSGPSCEQYF.

In this sample, this clone turned up a few times. The J gene is TRBJ2-7, the V gene TRBV5-4; a possible D gene is TRBD1 (7 bases). CDR3 length: 13 residues. Trimming left V 9 bases short and J 4 bases short, with 17 bases between. Germline V CDR1 and CDR2: SGHNT, YYREEE (reference sequence). The CDR3 nucleotides are TGTGCCACCTCCGGAGGGGGCCGGTACGAGCAGTACTTC. Translation gives CATSGGGRYEQYF.

This sequence joins TRBV2 and TRBJ2-7; D gene unclear. V was pared by 1 base and J by 1 base, with 11 bases between. The CDR3 consists of 15 residues. Germline values: CDR1 SNHLY, CDR2 FYNNEI. The chain's CDR3 is CASSEEHGASYEQYF. CDR3 nucleotide sequence: TGTGCCAGCAGTGAAGAACACGGAGCTTCCTACGAGCAGTACTTC.

V usage is TRBV5-3 and J usage is TRBJ2-1; 11 bases agree with TRBD1. TRBV5-3 is classed as an ORF, of uncertain function. The CDR3 has 18 residues. With 5 bases clipped from V and 4 bases from J, the junction kept 14 bases outside the gene matches. Written as DNA, the CDR3 is TGTGCCAGAAGTAAAGCTAAACCGGGACAGGGGGGTTACAATGAGCAGTTCTTC. Translating it yields CARSKAKPGQGGYNEQFF.

This clone was seen more than once but under ten times. This chain connects TRBV5-8 to TRBJ1-1; D is perhaps TRBD1 (6 bases). V dropped 4 bases and J dropped 5 bases, with 15 bases sitting between them. There are 14 residues in the CDR3. Germline lookup yields CDR1 SGHTS and CDR2 YDEGEE. CDR3 in DNA: TGTGCCAGCAGCATAACAGGGTTGAGAACTGAAGCTTTCTTT. Amino acid sequence: CASSITGLRTEAFF. Full variable domain (remainder filled in from reference TRBV5-8 and TRBJ1-1): EAGVTQSPTHLIKTRGQQATLRCSPISGHTSVYWYQQALGLGLQFLLWYDEGEERNRGNFPPRFSGRQFPNYSSELNVNALELEDSALYLCASSITGLRTEAFFGQGTRLTVV.

This chain joins TRBV12-3 or TRBV12-4 and TRBJ1-5; no reliable D call. CDR3 length: 12 residues. Trimming pared 6 bases from V and 0 bases from J, leaving 3 bases between. The CDR3 sequence: CASRYSNQPQHF. CDR3 sequence (DNA): TGTGCCAGCAGATATAGCAATCAGCCCCAGCATTTT.

This chain links TRBV6-5 with TRBJ2-7; 8 bases line up with TRBD1. Germline loops: CDR1 MNHEY, CDR2 SVGAGI. The V gene end was trimmed by 5 bases and the J gene end by 9 bases; junction bases not matched to a gene: 12. The CDR3 runs to 14 residues. The CDR3 loop is CASSPRPEGQGQYF. CDR3 sequence (DNA): TGTGCCAGCAGTCCCCGACCCGAAGGACAGGGGCAGTACTTC.

Concerning this clone: The junction shows a germline mismatch at one end, possibly a read error. The chain has TRBV6-6 and TRBJ2-3, with D uncertain. Germline CDR1 and CDR2: MNHNY and SVGAGI (reference sequence). This CDR3 has 13 amino acids. The CDR3 region is CASSYPSKDTQYF. DNA of the CDR3: TGTGCCAGCAGTTACCCAAGCAAAGATACGCAGTATTTT.